This T cell receptor (beta chain) is from a study of cytotoxic CD8 clonotypes in ibrutinib-treated CLL (dated by TCRdb to the early 2020s). Context from the whole study: In this cohort, around 14 patients were treatment-naive and 11 to 12 were relapsed/refractory, while 17 to 18 had unmutated IGHV. The response samples were drawn at a median of approximately twelve months into treatment, with a range of about 6 to 36 months. Responses were partial in about 25 patients and complete in 2; after median around 72 months follow-up, roughly 14 stayed in remission and about twelve progressed. On average, each sample yielded around 230,000 productive templates and about 100,000 productive rearrangements. Longitudinal samples were obtainable from about 30% of the 86 participants in the trial. Cryopreserved peripheral blood mononuclear cells were obtained prior to treatment, at the time of response, and at either disease progression or sustained remission. Every sample from remission and from progressive disease was obtained while the patients were still on ibrutinib.

Overall results and qualifications from the work: Public clonotypes were rare and either contracted or stayed stable during treatment, and the rise in clonality at ibrutinib response reflected the expansion of private clonotypes. Baseline clonality was found to be higher than that of age-matched healthy donors and was strongly correlated with circulating CD8+ T-cell counts. Lymph node repertoires were not examined, and the timing of sampling was not matched between patients in sustained remission and those whose disease progressed. At ibrutinib response clonality went up, during sustained remission it held steady, and at progression it dropped back toward baseline.

The CDR3, from cysteine to phenylalanine, totals 11 residues. The entry retains the CDR3 DNA only, 33 bases that are in frame from base 1. The junction carries 16 bases between V and J, which are trimmed by 5 bases and 11 bases respectively. The CDR1 and CDR2 encoded by the germline V gene (reference sequence) are GTSNPN and SVGIG. The time point label on this specimen signifies: 12 months on ibrutinib. For TCR beta library preparation, 1.5 to 2 micrograms of genomic DNA was extracted from cryopreserved PBMCs. Longitudinal blood samples from CLL patients on ibrutinib monotherapy were analyzed using high-throughput TCR beta sequencing. Patients were enrolled in a phase 2 open-label single-center ibrutinib monotherapy trial. This clone has only a few counts. Its antigen target is currently unknown. Base-call qualities are not available, and no considerably larger clone is one nucleotide away. A MiSeq instrument was used for deep resolution sequencing, which targeted depths ranging from 1 in 1 million up to 1 in 200,000 T cells, with coverage averaging 10x for each clonotype. The immunoSEQ hsTCRB Kit was used to generate TCR beta libraries. In the source study's methods: Data were analyzed with ImmunoSEQ Data Assistant and ImmunoSEQ Analyzer, with V, D and J genes assigned per IMGT definitions. Clonality, which ranges from 0 to 1, was calculated as one minus the normalized Shannon entropy of productive rearrangement frequencies. Only overrepresented clonotypes making up at least 0.05% of the repertoire of each patient were included in the public clonotype analysis. About a dozen age-matched healthy donor repertoires from immuneACCESS served as clonality controls. The immuneACCESS repertoire file appears here via TCRdb, limited to in-frame rearrangements. These files lack a portion of the clones; in checked studies, under half of the deficit traces to unresolved V genes, and the cause of the others is not known. That table supplies the V and J calls and clone size; D and trimming were determined from the DNA. The sample contains over 200,000 clones, 75% to 80% of them found a single time. The ten largest account for more than 9.5% of the sample.

Sequenced material: PBMCs, taken after 12 months of ibrutinib treatment. In this chain, TRBV30 is recombined with TRBJ2-7; the D segment may tentatively be TRBD1 or TRBD2, each giving 7 matched bases. The receptor's source is a human donor with chronic lymphocytic leukemia. The nucleotides are TGTGCCTGGCGACAGGGCGGGGGAAAGTACTTC. Translated, this is CAWRQGGGKYF.